The next 18 T cell receptor beta chains were all read from a single sample in a study of blood T cell repertoires in COVID-19. TCRdb's table, derived via immunoSEQ multiplex PCR, lists solely in-frame clones and lacks some. The top ten hold around 1.3% of the sample, which has roughly 410,000 clones, 89% seen once. The sample taken for sequencing was peripheral blood. The receptors stem from a man aged 35-49 years with acute or convalescent COVID-19.

This chain links TRBV6-1 with TRBJ1-2; TRBD1 might be the D (5 bases). The CDR3 covers 16 residues. The germline V gene has CDR1 MNHNS and CDR2 SASEGT. V was shortened by 6 bases and J by 3 bases, with 20 bases between the two germline ends. The CDR3, as DNA: TGTGCCAGCAGAGAAACAGGTCGGCCCACCGACTATGGCTACACCTTC. Translating it yields CASRETGRPTDYGYTF.

The rearrangement joins TRBV13 to TRBJ2-1; 10 nucleotides match TRBD2. The CDR3 is 19 amino acids. J lost 0 bases, V lost 4 bases, and 12 bases had no gene match. Germline-derived CDR1 and CDR2 are PRHDT and FYEKMQ (reference sequence). CDR3 bases: TGTGCCAGCAGCTCTCAATTAGGGACTAGCGAGAGCTCCTACAATGAGCAGTTCTTC. Amino acids: CASSSQLGTSESSYNEQFF.

V and J are TRBV6-6 and TRBJ1-6, with TRBD1 as a possible D gene (6 bases). The CDR3 runs to 15 residues. The ends were cut back, 0 bases at V and 4 bases at J, with 7 bases in the middle. Germline CDR1 and CDR2: MNHNY and SVGAGI (reference sequence). The CDR3 loop reads CASSYSGQYNSPLHF. Here the CDR3 DNA reads TGTGCCAGCAGTTACTCCGGACAGTATAATTCACCCCTCCACTTT.

The chain links TRBV5-1 to TRBJ1-3; 9 bases match TRBD1. Losses at the gene ends were 4 bases for V and 3 bases for J; bases not matched to a gene: 5. This CDR3 comprises 15 residues. Germline V lookup: CDR1 SGHRS, CDR2 YFSETQ. The CDR3 spells CASSRDRVDGNTIYF. The CDR3 region has the DNA TGCGCCAGCAGCAGGGACAGGGTGGATGGAAACACCATATATTTT.

V and J are TRBV5-1 and TRBJ2-3; the match to TRBD1 covers 11 bases. The CDR3 consists of 14 residues. CDR1 SGHRS and CDR2 YFSETQ come from the germline V gene. J lost 4 bases, V lost 4 bases, and 2 bases had no gene match. CDR3 protein: CASSQGQGADTQYF. The CDR3 DNA reads TGCGCCAGCAGCCAGGGACAGGGGGCAGATACGCAGTATTTT.

This rearrangement joins TRBV13 to TRBJ2-1, with 9 bases fitting TRBD2. The CDR3 has 16 amino acids. V was clipped by 3 bases and J by 3 bases; unmatched bases: 6. Germline CDR1 PRHDT, CDR2 FYEKMQ (reference sequence). In DNA, the CDR3 is TGTGCCAGCAGCTTGGTAGCGGGGGACCTCTACAATGAGCAGTTCTTC. Amino acids: CASSLVAGDLYNEQFF.

This clone occurred once. The chain carries TRBV29-1 and TRBJ2-7, with a tentative D call TRBD2 (6 bases). The CDR3 totals 15 residues. The ends were cut back, 4 bases at V and 0 bases at J, with 16 bases in the middle. Germline V gene data show CDR1 as SQVTM and CDR2 as ANQGSEA. Written as DNA, the CDR3 is TGCAGCGTTGTGGGTGGCGGGACCGGCTCCTACGAGCAGTACTTC. Translated, it gives CSVVGGGTGSYEQYF.

The chain has TRBV27 and TRBJ2-5, with TRBD1 matching over 7 bases. The junction had 5 bases not matched to a gene; V was cut back by 3 bases and J by 4 bases. Germline V lookup: CDR1 MNHEY, CDR2 SMNVEV (reference sequence). This CDR3 contains 14 residues. The CDR3 here is CASSFRAGGETQYF. The CDR3 nucleotides are TGTGCCAGCAGTTTCCGGGCAGGGGGAGAGACCCAGTACTTC.

In its sample, this clone was seen once. One junction end disagrees with the germline gene, perhaps due to a read error. The chain recombines TRBV28 with TRBJ2-7; 7 bases are shared with TRBD1. The CDR3 totals 15 residues. Germline V gene data show CDR1 as MDHEN and CDR2 as SYDVKM. CDR3 nucleotides: TGTGCCAGCAGTTTAGGGGACAGCCCGCGGTACGGGCAGTACTTC. Its translation: CASSLGDSPRYGQYF.

This clone occurred once. The rearrangement joins TRBV4-2 to TRBJ2-3; TRBD2 aligns across 9 bases. This CDR3 is built from 18 residues. The germline V gene encodes CDR1 LGHNA and CDR2 YNFKEQ. J lost 0 bases, V lost 1 base, and 8 bases had no gene match. The CDR3 region is CASSQVPSGTSSTDTQYF. The CDR3 coding sequence is TGTGCCAGCAGCCAAGTCCCATCGGGGACTAGCAGCACAGATACGCAGTATTTT.

The chain uses TRBV28 and TRBJ1-2; 8 nucleotides match TRBD1. Looked up from germline, CDR1 is MDHEN and CDR2 is SYDVKM. CDR3 length: 14 residues. V was clipped by 6 bases and J by 5 bases; unmatched bases: 8. CDR3 protein: CASSLTDRAYGYTF. The CDR3 region has the DNA TGTGCCAGCAGCCTTACGGACAGGGCTTATGGCTACACCTTC.

The V and J genes are TRBV5-1 and TRBJ1-2, with D perhaps matching TRBD1 (6 bases). V was clipped by 4 bases and J by 5 bases, with 18 bases between them. CDR1 and CDR2 from the germline V gene are SGHRS and YFSETQ. The CDR3 totals 15 residues. The CDR3 nucleotides read TGCGCCAGCAGCACCAGACAGGCCGGGCTATATGGCTACACCTTC. Its translation: CASSTRQAGLYGYTF.

The chain is built from TRBV13 and TRBJ2-7, with TRBD2 matching 9 bases. The germline V gene encodes CDR1 PRHDT and CDR2 FYEKMQ (reference sequence). Trimming cost V 5 bases and J 2 bases; bases outside gene matches: 7. CDR3 length: 15 amino acids. The CDR3 coding sequence is TGTGCCAGCAGCCCCGGTGGCGGGAGGGCCTACGAGCAGTACTTC. Translating it yields CASSPGGGRAYEQYF.

This chain uses TRBV19 with TRBJ1-5; a possible D gene is TRBD1 (5 bases). V was cut by 5 bases and J by 2 bases, with 10 bases left in between. Germline V gene data show CDR1 as LNHDA and CDR2 as SQIVND (reference sequence). The CDR3 has 14 residues. CDR3 amino acids: CASSRPGGNQPQHF. CDR3 bases: TGTGCCAGTAGTCGTCCGGGGGGCAATCAGCCCCAGCATTTT.

This clone has a single count. This chain uses TRBV19 with TRBJ1-1; TRBD1 might be the D (6 bases). V lost 0 bases, J lost 7 bases, and 12 bases lay in between. Germline V gene lookup returns CDR1 LNHDA and CDR2 SQIVND (reference sequence). The CDR3 loop spans 14 amino acids. As DNA, the CDR3 is TGTGCCAGTAGTATAGACCCGACAGGTTTTGAAGCTTTCTTT. Its protein is CASSIDPTGFEAFF.

The chain uses TRBV5-5 and TRBJ2-7; perhaps TRBD1 as D (7 bases). Germline V gene data show CDR1 as SGHKS and CDR2 as YYEKEE (reference sequence). With 0 bases removed from V and 5 bases from J, the gap between germline ends came to 21 bases. The CDR3 is 17 residues long. CDR3 amino acids: CASSLAGRGRGVDEQYF. The CDR3 DNA follows: TGTGCCAGCAGCTTGGCCGGTCGTGGCAGGGGGGTCGACGAGCAGTACTTC.

The V gene is TRBV4-1, the J gene TRBJ2-2; D is uncertain. This CDR3 contains 16 residues. Germline V CDR1 and CDR2: MGHRA, YSYEKL. Trimming removed 0 bases at V and 0 bases at J, with 8 bases between. CDR3 region: CASSQDPLPNTGELFF. The CDR3 nucleotides read TGCGCCAGCAGCCAAGACCCCCTCCCGAACACCGGGGAGCTGTTTTTT.

The rearrangement uses TRBV7-3 and TRBJ2-5; 7 bases map to TRBD2. CDR3 length: 15 amino acids. V lost 5 bases to trimming and J lost 5 bases; unmatched junction nucleotides: 11. Germline CDR1 reads SGHTA; CDR2 reads FQGTGA. CDR3 protein: CASSQTGGNVETQYF. The CDR3 DNA reads TGTGCCAGCAGCCAAACCGGGGGGAACGTGGAGACCCAGTACTTC.